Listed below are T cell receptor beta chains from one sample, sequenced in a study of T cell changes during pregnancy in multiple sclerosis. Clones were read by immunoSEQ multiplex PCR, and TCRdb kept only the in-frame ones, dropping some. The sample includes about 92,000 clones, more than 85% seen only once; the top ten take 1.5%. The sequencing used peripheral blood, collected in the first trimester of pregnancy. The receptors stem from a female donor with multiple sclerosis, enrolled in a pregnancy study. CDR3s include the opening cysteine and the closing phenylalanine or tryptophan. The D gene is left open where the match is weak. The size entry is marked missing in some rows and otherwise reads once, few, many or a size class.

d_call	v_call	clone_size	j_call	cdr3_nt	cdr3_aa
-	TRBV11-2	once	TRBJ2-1	TGTGCCAGCAGCTCAGGAACGGGGAATGAGCAGTTCTTC	CASSSGTGNEQFF
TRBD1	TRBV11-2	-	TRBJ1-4	TGTGCCAGCAGCCCGGGACAGGGGAGGAAAGAAAAACTGTTTTTT	CASSPGQGRKEKLFF
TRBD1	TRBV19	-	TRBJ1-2	TGTGCCAGTAGTATGGGGGCAGGGGGATACTATGGCTACACCTTC	CASSMGAGGYYGYTF
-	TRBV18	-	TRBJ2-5	TGTGCCAGCTCCCGAGCCGGGACACAAGAGACCCAGTACTTC	CASSRAGTQETQYF
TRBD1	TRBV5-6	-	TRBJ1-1	TGTGCCAGCAGCTTAGCCGGGACAGGGGACTCGGGAGCTTTCTTT	CASSLAGTGDSGAFF
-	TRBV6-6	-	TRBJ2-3	TGTGCCAGCAGTTACGATCTCGGGGGAGCAGATACGCAGTATTTT	CASSYDLGGADTQYF
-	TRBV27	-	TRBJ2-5	TGTGCCAGCAGTTGGACTATTTTTGAGACCCAGTACTTC	CASSWTIFETQYF
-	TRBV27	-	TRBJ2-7	TGTGCCAGCAGTCCGCTTAGTAGCAACTACGAGCAGTACTTC	CASSPLSSNYEQYF
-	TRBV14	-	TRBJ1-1	TGTGCCAGCAGCCCGAATCGGGGGGTCGGGGCTGAAGCTTTCTTT	CASSPNRGVGAEAFF
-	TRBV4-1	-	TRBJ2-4	TGCGCCAGCAGCCACCTCCTACGGGTAGCCCCCCTAGCCAAAAACATTCAGTACTTC	CASSHLLRVAPLAKNIQYF
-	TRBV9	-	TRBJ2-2	TGTGCCAGCAGCGTAGCAGCCAGGTCTAACGGGGAGCTGTTTTTT	CASSVAARSNGELFF
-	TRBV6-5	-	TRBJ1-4	TGTGCCAGCAGTGACTCGGGCGGGAAGCATGAAAAACTGTTTTTT	CASSDSGGKHEKLFF
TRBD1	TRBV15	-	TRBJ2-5	TGTGCCACCAGCAGCGGGACAGCCCAAGAGACCCAGTACTTC	CATSSGTAQETQYF
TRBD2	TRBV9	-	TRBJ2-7	TGTGCCAGCAGCGTAGCCAGCGGGGGAACCTACGAGCAGTACTTC	CASSVASGGTYEQYF
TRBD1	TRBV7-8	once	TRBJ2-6	TGTGCCAGCAGGACAGATAGACAGGGCCTCTCCAGCTCTGGGGCCAACGTCCTGACTTTC	CASRTDRQGLSSSGANVLTF
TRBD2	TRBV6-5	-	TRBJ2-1	TGTGCCAGCAGTTACGGGACTAGCGGGAGAAATGAGCAGTTCTTC	CASSYGTSGRNEQFF
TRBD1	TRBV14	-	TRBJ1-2	TGTGCCAGCAGCCCCAGGGGGCTGGGGTATGGCTACACCTTC	CASSPRGLGYGYTF
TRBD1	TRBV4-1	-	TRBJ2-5	TGCGCCAGCAGCCACCCCCTTCTTTTGGGACAGGGGTTGGTGGAGACCCAGTACTTC	CASSHPLLLGQGLVETQYF
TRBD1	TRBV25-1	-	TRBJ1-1	TGTGCCAGCAGTGAACTGGGGACAGGGGGCCAGAACACTGAAGCTTTCTTT	CASSELGTGGQNTEAFF
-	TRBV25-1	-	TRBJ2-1	TGTGCCAGCAGTGAATTTGCGGGTCAGTTCTACAATGAGCAGTTCTTC	CASSEFAGQFYNEQFF
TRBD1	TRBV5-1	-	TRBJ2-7	TGCGCCAGCATCGGACAGGATGGATACGAGCAGTACTTC	CASIGQDGYEQYF
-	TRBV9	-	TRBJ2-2	TGTGCCAGCAGAAACAACGGGGAGCTGTTTTTT	CASRNNGELFF
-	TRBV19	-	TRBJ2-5	TGTGCCAGTAGTCAGAGGGGGTTAAGAGAGACCCAGTACTTC	CASSQRGLRETQYF
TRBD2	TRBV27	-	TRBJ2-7	TGTGCCAGCACTGGACTAGCCTACGAGCAGTACTTC	CASTGLAYEQYF
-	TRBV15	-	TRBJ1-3	TGTGCCACCAGCGTTAGGGACACCGAAGACACCATATATTTT	CATSVRDTEDTIYF
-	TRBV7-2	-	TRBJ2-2	TGTGCCAGCAGCGCCAGACAGATCGCGAACACCGGGGAGCTGTTTTTT	CASSARQIANTGELFF
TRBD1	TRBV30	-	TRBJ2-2	TGTGCCTGTTTCCGGGACAGATACACCGGGGAGCTGTTTTTT	CACFRDRYTGELFF
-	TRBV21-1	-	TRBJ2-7	TGTGCCAGCACTTTGTACGGGGCGGGGGAGCAGTACTTC	CASTLYGAGEQYF
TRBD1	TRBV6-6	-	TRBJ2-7	TGTGCCAGCAGGGGGACAGGAAGTCAGTTCGCCTACGAGCAGTACTTC	CASRGTGSQFAYEQYF
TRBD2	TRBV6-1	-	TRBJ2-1	TGTGCCAGCAGTGCCCGGACTAGCGGGTACAATGAGCAGTTCTTC	CASSARTSGYNEQFF
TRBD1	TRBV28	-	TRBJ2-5	TGTGCCAGCAGTTTGGACAGGGGGCATCGAGAGACCCAGTACTTC	CASSLDRGHRETQYF
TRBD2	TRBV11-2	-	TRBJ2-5	TGTGCCAGCAGCTTTTTCCGCCCGGGGAGGGAAGAGACCCAGTACTTC	CASSFFRPGREETQYF
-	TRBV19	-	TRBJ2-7	TGTGCCAGTCGGGGGGGGACAGGGCTCTCCTACGAGCAGTACTTC	CASRGGTGLSYEQYF
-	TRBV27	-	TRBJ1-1	TGTGCCAGCAGACAGGGTAGCACTGAAGCTTTCTTT	CASRQGSTEAFF
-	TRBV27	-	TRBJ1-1	TGTGCCAGCAGTGGGGGGGGGTTCACTGAAGCTTTCTTT	CASSGGGFTEAFF
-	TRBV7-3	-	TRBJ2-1	TGTGCCAGCAGCCCCGGACTACTATACAATGAGCAGTTCTTC	CASSPGLLYNEQFF
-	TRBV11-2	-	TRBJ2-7	TGTGCCAGCAGCCGACAGGCGATCTCCTACGAGCAGTACTTC	CASSRQAISYEQYF
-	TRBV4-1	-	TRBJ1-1	TGCGCCAGCAGTCGCGGGCCTCGGTGGACTGAAGCTTTCTTT	CASSRGPRWTEAFF
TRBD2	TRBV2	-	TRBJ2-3	TGTGCCAGCAGTGGAGGTTTGGCGGGAGGCACAGATACGCAGTATTTT	CASSGGLAGGTDTQYF